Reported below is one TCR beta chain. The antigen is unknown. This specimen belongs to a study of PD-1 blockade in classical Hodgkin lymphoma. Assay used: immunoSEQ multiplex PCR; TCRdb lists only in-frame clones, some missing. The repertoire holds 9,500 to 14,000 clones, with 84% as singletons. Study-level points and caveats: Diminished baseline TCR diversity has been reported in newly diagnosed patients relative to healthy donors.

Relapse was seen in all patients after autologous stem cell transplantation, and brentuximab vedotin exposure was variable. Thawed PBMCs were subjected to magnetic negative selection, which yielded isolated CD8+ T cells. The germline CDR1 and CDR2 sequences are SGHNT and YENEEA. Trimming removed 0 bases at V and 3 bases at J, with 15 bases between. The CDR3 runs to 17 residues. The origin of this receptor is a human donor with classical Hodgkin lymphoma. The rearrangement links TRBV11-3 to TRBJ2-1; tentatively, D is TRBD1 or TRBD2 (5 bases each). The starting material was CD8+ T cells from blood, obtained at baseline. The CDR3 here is CASSLESSGGVYNEQFF. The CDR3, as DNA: TGTGCCAGCAGCTTAGAAAGTTCTGGGGGAGTCTACAATGAGCAGTTCTTC.